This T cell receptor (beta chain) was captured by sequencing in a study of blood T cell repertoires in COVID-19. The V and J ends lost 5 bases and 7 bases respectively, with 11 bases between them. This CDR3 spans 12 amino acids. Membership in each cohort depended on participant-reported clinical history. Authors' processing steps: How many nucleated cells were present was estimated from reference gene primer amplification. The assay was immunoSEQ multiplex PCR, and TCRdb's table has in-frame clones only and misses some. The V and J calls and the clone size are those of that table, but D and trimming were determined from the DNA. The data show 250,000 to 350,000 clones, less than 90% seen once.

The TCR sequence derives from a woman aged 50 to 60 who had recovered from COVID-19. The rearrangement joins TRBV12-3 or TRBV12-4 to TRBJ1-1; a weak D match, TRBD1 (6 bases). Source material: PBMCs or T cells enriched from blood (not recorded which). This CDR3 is CASSPWTVEAFF. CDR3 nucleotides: TGTGCCAGCAGTCCGTGGACAGTTGAAGCTTTCTTT.